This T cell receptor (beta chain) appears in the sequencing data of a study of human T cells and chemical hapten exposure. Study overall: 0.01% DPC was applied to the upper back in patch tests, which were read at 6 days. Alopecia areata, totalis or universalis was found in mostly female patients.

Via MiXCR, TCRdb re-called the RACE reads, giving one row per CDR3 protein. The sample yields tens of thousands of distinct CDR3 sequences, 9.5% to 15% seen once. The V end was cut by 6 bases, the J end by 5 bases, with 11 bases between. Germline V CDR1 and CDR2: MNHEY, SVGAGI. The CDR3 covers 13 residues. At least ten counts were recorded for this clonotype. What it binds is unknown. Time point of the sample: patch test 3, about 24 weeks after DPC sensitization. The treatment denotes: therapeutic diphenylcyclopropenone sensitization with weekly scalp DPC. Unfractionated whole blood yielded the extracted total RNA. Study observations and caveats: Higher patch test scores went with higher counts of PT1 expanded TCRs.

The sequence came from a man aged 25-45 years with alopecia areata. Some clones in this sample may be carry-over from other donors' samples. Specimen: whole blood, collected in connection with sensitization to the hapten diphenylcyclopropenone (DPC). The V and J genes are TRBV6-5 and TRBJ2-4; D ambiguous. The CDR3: CASRFSGENIQYF. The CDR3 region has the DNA TGTGCCAGCAGGTTCTCGGGTGAAAACATTCAGTACTTC.